What follows are 3 T cell receptor beta chains derived from one specimen sequenced in a study of CD8+ T cells in alopecia areata. Treatment defined: oral pan-JAK inhibitor, 5-10 mg twice daily. Reverse transcription of extracted RNA yielded cDNA, which provided the sequencing template. Sequencing was performed with immunoSEQ multiplex PCR; in TCRdb, only in-frame clones are kept and a portion is missing. The table lists 150,000 to 200,000 clones, about 54% of them singletons. Sequencing used CD4+ T cells sorted from blood, obtained at approximately week 56, from a patient treated with tofacitinib. The origin of the receptors is a human donor with alopecia areata.

As for this clone: Other DNA sequences within the sample encode an identical CDR3. This rearrangement joins TRBV6-5 to TRBJ2-7, with a tentative D call TRBD1 (6 bases). Per the germline V gene, CDR1 is MNHEY and CDR2 is SVGAGI. Between the trimmed V and J ends, which lost 2 bases and 4 bases, there was a span of 9 bases. This CDR3 comprises 13 residues. CDR3 residues: CASSYRTGYEQYF. The CDR3, as DNA: TGTGCCAGCAGTTACCGTACAGGGTACGAGCAGTACTTC.

The chain joins TRBV4-2 to TRBJ1-2; 9 bases agree with TRBD1. J was trimmed by 8 bases and V by 3 bases; bases with no gene match: 13. Germline CDR1 reads LGHNA; CDR2 reads YNFKEQ. This CDR3 comprises 16 residues. The CDR3 DNA reads TGTGCCAGCAGCCAGCAGAAACAGGGGGCGGAAAGAGGCTACACCTTC. This translates into CASSQQKQGAERGYTF.

There are a few counts of this clone. The V and J genes are TRBV5-1 and TRBJ1-4, with D possibly matching TRBD1 (5 bases). Per the germline V gene, CDR1 is SGHRS and CDR2 is YFSETQ. This CDR3 has 14 residues. V lost 4 bases and J 7 bases, leaving 14 bases between the germline ends. The CDR3 is CASSLGTSTEKLFF. Here the CDR3 DNA reads TGCGCCAGCAGCCTGGGGACCTCAACTGAAAAACTGTTTTTT.